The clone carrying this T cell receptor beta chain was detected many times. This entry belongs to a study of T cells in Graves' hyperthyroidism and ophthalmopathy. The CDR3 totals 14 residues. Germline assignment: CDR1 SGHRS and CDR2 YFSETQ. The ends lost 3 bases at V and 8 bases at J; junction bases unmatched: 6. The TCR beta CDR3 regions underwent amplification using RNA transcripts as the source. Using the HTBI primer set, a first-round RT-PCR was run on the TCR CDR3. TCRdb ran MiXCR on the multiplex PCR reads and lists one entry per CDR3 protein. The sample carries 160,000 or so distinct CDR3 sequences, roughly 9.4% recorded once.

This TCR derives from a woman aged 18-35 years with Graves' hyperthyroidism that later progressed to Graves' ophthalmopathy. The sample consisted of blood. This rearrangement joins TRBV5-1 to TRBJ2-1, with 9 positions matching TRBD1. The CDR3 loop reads CASSSGTGRHEQFF. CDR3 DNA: TGCGCCAGCAGCTCGGGGACAGGGAGACATGAGCAGTTCTTC.